The T cell receptor beta chain under discussion was sequenced for a study of blood T cell repertoires in COVID-19 (dated by TCRdb to the early 2020s). In the study overall: The collaborator samples originated in the United States, Italy and Spain and spanned the acute and convalescent phases of COVID-19. The material from the prospective study consisted of cDNA or gDNA derived from T cells, B-cell-depleted T cells, or PBMCs. Where available, HLA class I and class II types were obtained from metadata supplied by the sample provider rather than from assay-based typing. Nearly every sample came with metadata listing a de-identified subject ID, COVID-19 status, age in years and sex. A freely available public database, intended as a resource for researchers studying the immune response to SARS-CoV-2, is where the repertoires were released. The dataset comprised deeply sampled blood TCRbeta repertoires from subjects exposed to, actively infected with, or recovered from COVID-19. The samples were drawn from the first 160 participants of the ongoing ImmuneRACE study and from about 1,200 subjects provided by 6 global collaborators. The full study reports these points: The quantity of clinical and demographic metadata differed by source and by participant and was supplied without curation.

TCRbeta CDR3 regions were amplified from genomic DNA by means of the immunoSEQ Assay, a bias-controlled multiplex PCR. In the authors' own workflow: The number of nucleated cells in each sample was estimated by amplification of reference gene primers within the assay. To quantify the absolute abundance of each unique TCRbeta CDR3 rearrangement, sequence reads were collapsed and filtered. Productive Simpson clonality was computed per sample as the square root of Simpson's diversity index over productive rearrangements. The source is immuneACCESS, and TCRdb retained only in-frame sequences with V and J called. Part of the clones is not carried over; for the studies checked, unresolved V genes explain less than half of this, and the remainder is unexplained. V and J calls plus clone size are reproduced from that table; the DNA served to infer D and trimming. The sample profile shows about 140,000 clones; almost 85% of them were found once. Of the sample, about 5.5% is held by the ten largest clones.

For this clone: It lacks a known antigen. No quality values exist for individual bases; no much larger clone is one base distant.

Enrolling through a virtual design, the prospective study's participants ranged in age from roughly 18 to 90 years and lived across roughly 24 United States geographic areas. In the prospective study, cohorts were assigned on the basis of participant-reported clinical history obtained from a screening survey and a study questionnaire. In the prospective study, mobile phlebotomists collected whole blood, serum and a nasopharyngeal or oropharyngeal swab from each participant. Over a 2-month period, participants in the prospective study had the option of providing additional blood draws and questionnaires. Blood samples from the prospective study were shipped frozen or at room temperature prior to DNA extraction. The CDR3 measures 14 amino acids from cysteine to phenylalanine. Just the 42-base CDR3 DNA is kept, in frame starting at base 1. Looking up the germline V gene (reference sequence) yields CDR1 LNHDA and CDR2 SQIVND. Cut back by 3 bases and 9 bases, the V and J ends lie 12 bases apart.

The clonotype originates from a man aged 35-49 years with acute COVID-19. Material for sequencing was PBMCs or T cells enriched from blood (not recorded which). The chain links TRBV19 with TRBJ1-6, with the D gene uncertain. This receptor carries the CDR3 CASSITPGASPLHF. The DNA sequence is as follows: TGTGCCAGTAGTATCACCCCGGGTGCTTCACCCCTCCACTTT.